Listed below are T cell receptor beta chains from one sample, sequenced in a study of regulatory T cells in long-lasting Graves disease. A single record per CDR3 protein comes from TCRdb applying MiXCR to the multiplex PCR reads. The sample comprises 400,000 to 500,000 distinct CDR3 sequences, 16% of which are singletons, and less than 30% rests with the top ten. This sample was also put to use in a study of T cells in Graves' hyperthyroidism and ophthalmopathy.

The source material was peripheral blood mononuclear cells (PBMCs), sampled at new diagnosis, from a patient treated with antithyroid drugs. The source of these receptors is a woman in her late teens or twenties with Graves disease. Each CDR3 is given with its conserved first and last residue. The D gene is left open where the match is weak. A clone size is listed for some rows: how often the clone was seen (once, few, many), or a class if it is expanded.

TRBD1	TRBV9	TRBJ2-5	-	CASSVVQGSSQETQYF	TGTGCCAGCAGCGTAGTACAGGGGTCGAGCCAAGAGACCCAGTACTTC
TRBD2	TRBV24-1	TRBJ2-1	-	CATSDYISGFNEQFF	TGTGCCACCAGTGATTATATTAGCGGGTTCAATGAGCAGTTCTTC
-	TRBV29-1	TRBJ2-3	many	CSVVATDTQYF	TGCAGCGTTGTTGCCACAGATACGCAGTATTTT
TRBD2	TRBV28	TRBJ2-7	few	CASSSPLAAFYEQYF	TGTGCCAGCAGTTCGCCTCTAGCGGCCTTCTACGAGCAGTACTTC
TRBD2	TRBV27	TRBJ2-7	many	CASSFSGREGEQYF	TGTGCCAGCAGTTTTAGCGGGAGGGAGGGGGAGCAGTACTTC
TRBD2	TRBV7-3	TRBJ2-1	many	CASSARGSGTSGRNGEQFF	TGTGCCAGCAGCGCCCGAGGGAGCGGGACTAGCGGCCGGAACGGTGAGCAGTTCTTC
-	TRBV30	TRBJ2-3	many	CAWEEGSTDTQYF	TGTGCCTGGGAGGAGGGCAGCACAGATACGCAGTATTTT
TRBD2	TRBV5-1	TRBJ2-3	-	CASSSGAGERTETQYF	TGCGCCAGCAGCTCTGGAGCGGGAGAACGAACAGAGACGCAGTATTTT
TRBD2	TRBV9	TRBJ2-5	few	CASSVAWGGQETQYF	TGTGCCAGCAGCGTAGCTTGGGGGGGACAAGAGACCCAGTACTTC
TRBD2	TRBV12-3/TRBV12-4	TRBJ2-2	-	CASHSGINTGELFF	TGTGCCAGCCATAGCGGGATTAACACCGGGGAGCTGTTTTTT
TRBD2	TRBV29-1	TRBJ2-5	few	CSVTQGGEGETQYF	TGCAGCGTCACTCAGGGAGGGGAGGGGGAGACCCAGTACTTC
TRBD2	TRBV28	TRBJ2-7	many	CASKMASGKRVYEQYF	TGTGCCAGCAAAATGGCTAGCGGGAAAAGGGTGTACGAGCAGTACTTC
TRBD1	TRBV10-3	TRBJ1-2	-	CAISETHGQGSDGYTF	TGTGCCATCAGTGAAACCCATGGACAGGGGAGTGATGGCTACACCTTC
-	TRBV3-1	TRBJ2-7	many	CASSQGTGRDYEQYF	TGTGCCAGCAGCCAAGGAACTGGCAGGGACTACGAGCAGTACTTC
TRBD1	TRBV9	TRBJ1-1	-	CASSVGTGGENTEAFF	TGTGCCAGCAGCGTAGGTACAGGGGGAGAGAACACTGAAGCTTTCTTT
-	TRBV12-3/TRBV12-4	TRBJ2-7	many	CASSFLATYEQYF	TGTGCCAGCAGTTTTCTGGCTACCTACGAGCAGTACTTC
TRBD2	TRBV19	TRBJ2-1	-	CASSVPGGYNEQFF	TGTGCCAGTAGTGTTCCGGGAGGGTACAATGAGCAGTTCTTC
-	TRBV30	TRBJ1-4	many	CAWSVLHEELFF	TGTGCCTGGAGTGTACTTCATGAGGAACTGTTTTTT
TRBD2	TRBV4-3	TRBJ2-5	-	CASSQGGLATPPTQYF	TGCGCCAGCAGCCAGGGAGGACTAGCGACACCCCCGACCCAGTACTTC
-	TRBV5-1	TRBJ2-2	few	CASSDGTQNTGELFF	TGCGCCAGCAGCGACGGGACTCAAAACACCGGGGAGCTGTTTTTT
TRBD2	TRBV3-1	TRBJ2-1	few	CASSFEAGDAYNEQFF	TGTGCCAGCAGCTTCGAAGCGGGAGACGCCTACAATGAGCAGTTCTTC
-	TRBV19	TRBJ1-5	-	CASSETRGSNQPQHF	TGTGCCAGTAGTGAGACGAGGGGAAGCAATCAGCCCCAGCATTTT